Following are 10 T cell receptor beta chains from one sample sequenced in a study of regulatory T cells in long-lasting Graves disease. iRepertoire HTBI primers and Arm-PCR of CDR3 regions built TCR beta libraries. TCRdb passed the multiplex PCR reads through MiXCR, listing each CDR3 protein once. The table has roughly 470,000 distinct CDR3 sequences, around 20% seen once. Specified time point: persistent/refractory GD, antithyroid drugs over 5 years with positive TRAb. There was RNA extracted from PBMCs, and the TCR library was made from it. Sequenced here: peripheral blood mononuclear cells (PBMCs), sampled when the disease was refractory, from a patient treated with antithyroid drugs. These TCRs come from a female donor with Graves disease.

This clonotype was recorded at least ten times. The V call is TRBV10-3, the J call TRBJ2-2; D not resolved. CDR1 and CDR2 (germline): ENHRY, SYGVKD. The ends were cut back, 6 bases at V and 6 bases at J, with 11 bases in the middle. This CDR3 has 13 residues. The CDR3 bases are TGTGCCATCAGACTGATTCCTGCCGGGGAGCTGTTTTTT. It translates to CAIRLIPAGELFF.

This chain's CDR3 is CASSQEGGQGHQPQHF. CDR3 sequence (DNA): TGCGCCAGCAGCCAAGAAGGAGGACAGGGGCATCAGCCCCAGCATTTT. This rearrangement joins TRBV4-3 to TRBJ1-5; 9 bases agree with TRBD1. Germline-derived CDR1 and CDR2 are LGHNA and YSLEER. This CDR3 is built from 16 residues. V lost 0 bases to trimming and J lost 5 bases; unmatched junction nucleotides: 5.

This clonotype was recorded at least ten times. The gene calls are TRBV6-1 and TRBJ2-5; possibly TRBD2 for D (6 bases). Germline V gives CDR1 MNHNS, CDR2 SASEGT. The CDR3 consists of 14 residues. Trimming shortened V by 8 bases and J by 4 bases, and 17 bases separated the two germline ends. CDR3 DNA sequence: TGTGCCAGCGACCCTCGGGCCGGGGGAGAGACCCAGTACTTC. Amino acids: CASDPRAGGETQYF.

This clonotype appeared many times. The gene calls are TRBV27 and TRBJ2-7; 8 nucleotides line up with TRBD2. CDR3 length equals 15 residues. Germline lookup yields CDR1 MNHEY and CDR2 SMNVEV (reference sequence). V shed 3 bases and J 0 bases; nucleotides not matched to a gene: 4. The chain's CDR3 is CASSLASGSSYEQYF. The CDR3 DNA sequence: TGTGCCAGCAGTTTGGCCAGCGGGAGCTCCTACGAGCAGTACTTC.

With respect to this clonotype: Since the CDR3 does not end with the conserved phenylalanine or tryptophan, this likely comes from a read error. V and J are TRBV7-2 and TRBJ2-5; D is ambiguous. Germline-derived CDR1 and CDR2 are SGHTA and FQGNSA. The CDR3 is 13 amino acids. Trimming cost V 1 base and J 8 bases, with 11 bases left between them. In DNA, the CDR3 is TGTGCCAGCAGCTTAGTGGAGTCCGGAACCCAGTACCTC. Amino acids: CASSLVESGTQYL.

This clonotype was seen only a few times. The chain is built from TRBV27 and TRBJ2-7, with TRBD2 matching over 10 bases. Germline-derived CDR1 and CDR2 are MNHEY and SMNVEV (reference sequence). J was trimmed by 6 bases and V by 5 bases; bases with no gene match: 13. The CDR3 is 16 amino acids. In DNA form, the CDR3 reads TGTGCCAGCAGTCCAGAAGCGGGAGGGCGAGCCACCGAGCAGTACTTC. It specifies CASSPEAGGRATEQYF.

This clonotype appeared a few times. In DNA, the CDR3 is TGTGCCAGCAGCCACAGCCTGGCGGAGGTTGGGTTCTTC. This encodes CASSHSLAEVGFF. V is TRBV3-1 and J is TRBJ2-1; maybe TRBD2 (5 bases). The germline CDR1 and CDR2 sequences are LGHDT and YNNKEL (reference sequence). The V gene lost 3 bases and the J gene lost 15 bases, with 18 bases spanning the gap. The CDR3 loop spans 13 amino acids.

CDR3 residues: CASSLLIEAHEQYF. In DNA, the CDR3 is TGTGCCAGTAGTCTTCTCATTGAGGCCCACGAGCAGTACTTC. This rearrangement joins TRBV19 to TRBJ2-7; no clear D gene. There are 14 residues in the CDR3. The V and J ends lost 5 bases and 5 bases respectively, with 16 bases between them. CDR1 and CDR2 (germline): LNHDA, SQIVND (reference sequence). The whole variable domain, filled in from reference TRBV19 and TRBJ2-7, reads DGGITQSPKYLFRKEGQNVTLSCEQNLNHDAMYWYRQDPGQGLRLIYYSQIVNDFQKGDIAEGYSVSREKKESFPLTVTSAQKNPTAFYLCASSLLIEAHEQYFGPGTRLTVT.

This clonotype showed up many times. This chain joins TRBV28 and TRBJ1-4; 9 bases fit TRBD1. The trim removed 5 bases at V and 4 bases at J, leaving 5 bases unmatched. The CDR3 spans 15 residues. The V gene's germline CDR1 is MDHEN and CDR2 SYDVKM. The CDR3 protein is CASSQDRGLNEKLFF. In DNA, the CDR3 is TGTGCCAGCAGTCAGGACAGGGGCCTTAATGAAAAACTGTTTTTT.

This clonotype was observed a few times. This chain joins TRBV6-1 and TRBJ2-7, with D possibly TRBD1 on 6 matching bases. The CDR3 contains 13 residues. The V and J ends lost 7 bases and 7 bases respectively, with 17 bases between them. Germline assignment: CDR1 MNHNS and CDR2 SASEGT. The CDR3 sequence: CASTGWGQGEQYF. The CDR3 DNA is TGTGCCAGCACCGGGTGGGGGCAAGGTGAGCAGTACTTC.